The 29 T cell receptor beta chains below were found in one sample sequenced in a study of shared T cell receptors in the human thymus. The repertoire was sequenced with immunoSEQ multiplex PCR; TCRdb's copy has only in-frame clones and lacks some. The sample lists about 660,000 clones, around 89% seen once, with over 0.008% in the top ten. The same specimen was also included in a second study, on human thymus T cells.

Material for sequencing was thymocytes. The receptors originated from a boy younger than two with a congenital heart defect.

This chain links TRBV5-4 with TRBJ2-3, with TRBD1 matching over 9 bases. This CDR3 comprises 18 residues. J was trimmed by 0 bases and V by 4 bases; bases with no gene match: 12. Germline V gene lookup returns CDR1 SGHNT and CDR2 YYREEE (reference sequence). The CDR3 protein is CASSGTGTGKFSTDTQYF. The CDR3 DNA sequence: TGTGCCAGCAGCGGGACCGGGACAGGGAAATTCAGCACAGATACGCAGTATTTT.

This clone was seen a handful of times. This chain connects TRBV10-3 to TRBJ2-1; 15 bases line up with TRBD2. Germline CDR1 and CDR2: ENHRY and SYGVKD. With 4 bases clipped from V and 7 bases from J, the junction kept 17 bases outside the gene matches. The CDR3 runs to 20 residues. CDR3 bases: TGTGCCATCAGTGGGGTCCCCGGACTAGCGGGAGGGGTTTACTTGAATGAGCAGTTCTTC. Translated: CAISGVPGLAGGVYLNEQFF.

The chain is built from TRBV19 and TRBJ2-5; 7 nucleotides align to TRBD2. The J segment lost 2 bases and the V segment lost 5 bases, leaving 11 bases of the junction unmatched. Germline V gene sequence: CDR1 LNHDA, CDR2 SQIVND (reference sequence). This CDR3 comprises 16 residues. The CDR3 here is CASSSRSSGFQETQYF. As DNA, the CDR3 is TGTGCCAGTAGTTCCCGTTCTAGCGGATTTCAAGAGACCCAGTACTTC.

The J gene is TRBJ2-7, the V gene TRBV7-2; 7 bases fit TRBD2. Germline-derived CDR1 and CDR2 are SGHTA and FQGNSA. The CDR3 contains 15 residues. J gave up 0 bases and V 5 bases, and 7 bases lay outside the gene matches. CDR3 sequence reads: CASSPDRTSSYEQYF. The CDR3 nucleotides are TGTGCCAGCAGCCCAGACCGGACTAGCTCCTACGAGCAGTACTTC. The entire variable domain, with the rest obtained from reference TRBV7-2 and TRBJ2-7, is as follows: GAGVSQSPSNKVTEKGKDVELRCDPISGHTALYWYRQSLGQGLEFLIYFQGNSAPDKSGLPSDRFSAERTGGSVSTLTIQRTQQEDSAVYLCASSPDRTSSYEQYFGPGTRLTVT.

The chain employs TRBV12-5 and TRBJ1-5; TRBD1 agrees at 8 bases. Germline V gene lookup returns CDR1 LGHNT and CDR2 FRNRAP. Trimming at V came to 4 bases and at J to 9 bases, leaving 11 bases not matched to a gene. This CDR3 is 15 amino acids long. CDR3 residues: CASGSTGQGGGPQHF. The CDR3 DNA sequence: TGTGCTAGTGGTTCGACCGGACAGGGAGGCGGGCCCCAGCATTTT.

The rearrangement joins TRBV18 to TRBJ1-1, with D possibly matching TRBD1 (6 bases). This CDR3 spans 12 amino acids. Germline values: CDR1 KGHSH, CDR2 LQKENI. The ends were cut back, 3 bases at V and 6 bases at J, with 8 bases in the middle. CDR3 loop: CASSPRGAEAFF. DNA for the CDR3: TGTGCCAGCTCACCCAGGGGTGCTGAAGCTTTCTTT.

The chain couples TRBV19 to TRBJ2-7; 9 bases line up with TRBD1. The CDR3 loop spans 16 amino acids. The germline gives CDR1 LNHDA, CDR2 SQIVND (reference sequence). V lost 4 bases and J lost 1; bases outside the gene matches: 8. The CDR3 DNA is TGTGCCAGTAGTACCTCCGGGACAGGGCCTTCCTACGAGCAGTACTTC. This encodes CASSTSGTGPSYEQYF.

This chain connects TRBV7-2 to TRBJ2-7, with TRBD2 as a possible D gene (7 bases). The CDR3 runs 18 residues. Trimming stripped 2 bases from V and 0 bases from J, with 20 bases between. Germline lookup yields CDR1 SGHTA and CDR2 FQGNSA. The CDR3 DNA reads TGTGCCAGCAGCTTATCCCCTGAGGGGGAGGGTAGCTCCTACGAGCAGTACTTC. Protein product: CASSLSPEGEGSSYEQYF. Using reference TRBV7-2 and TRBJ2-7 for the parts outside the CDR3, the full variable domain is GAGVSQSPSNKVTEKGKDVELRCDPISGHTALYWYRQSLGQGLEFLIYFQGNSAPDKSGLPSDRFSAERTGGSVSTLTIQRTQQEDSAVYLCASSLSPEGEGSSYEQYFGPGTRLTVT.

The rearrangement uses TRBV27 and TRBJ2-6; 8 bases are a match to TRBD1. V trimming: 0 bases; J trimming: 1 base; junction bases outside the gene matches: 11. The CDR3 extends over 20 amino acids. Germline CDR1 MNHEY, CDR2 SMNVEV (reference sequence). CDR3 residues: CASSLSGLGRGLSGANVLTF. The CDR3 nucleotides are TGTGCCAGCAGTTTATCGGGACTGGGCAGGGGGCTATCTGGGGCCAACGTCCTGACTTTC.

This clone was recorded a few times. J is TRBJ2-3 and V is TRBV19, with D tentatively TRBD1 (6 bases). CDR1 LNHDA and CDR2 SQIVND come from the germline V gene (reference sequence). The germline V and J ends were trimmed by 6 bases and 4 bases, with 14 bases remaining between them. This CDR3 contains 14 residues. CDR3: CASSRGPPSDTQYF. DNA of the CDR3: TGTGCCAGTAGCAGGGGACCCCCCTCAGATACGCAGTATTTT.

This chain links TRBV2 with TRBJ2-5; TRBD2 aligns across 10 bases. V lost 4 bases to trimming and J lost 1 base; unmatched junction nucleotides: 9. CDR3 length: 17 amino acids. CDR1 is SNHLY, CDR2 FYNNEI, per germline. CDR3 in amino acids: CASSGGLAQSLQETQYF. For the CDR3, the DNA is TGTGCCAGCAGTGGGGGACTAGCGCAATCCCTCCAAGAGACCCAGTACTTC.

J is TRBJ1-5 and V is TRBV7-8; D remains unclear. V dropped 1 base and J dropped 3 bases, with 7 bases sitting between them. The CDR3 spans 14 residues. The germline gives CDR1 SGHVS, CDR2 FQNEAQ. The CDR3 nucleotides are TGTGCCAGCAGCTTAGGAACAGACAATCAGCCCCAGCATTTT. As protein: CASSLGTDNQPQHF. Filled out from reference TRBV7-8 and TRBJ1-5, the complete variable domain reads GAGVSQSPRYKVAKRGQDVALRCDPISGHVSLFWYQQALGQGPEFLTYFQNEAQLDKSGLPSDRFFAERPEGSVSTLKIQRTQQEDSAVYLCASSLGTDNQPQHFGDGTRLSIL.

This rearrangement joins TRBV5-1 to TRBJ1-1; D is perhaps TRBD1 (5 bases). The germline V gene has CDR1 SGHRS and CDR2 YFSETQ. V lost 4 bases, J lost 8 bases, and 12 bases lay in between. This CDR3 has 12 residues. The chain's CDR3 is CASSGGGQEAFF. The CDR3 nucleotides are TGCGCCAGCAGCGGGGGAGGGCAGGAAGCTTTCTTT.

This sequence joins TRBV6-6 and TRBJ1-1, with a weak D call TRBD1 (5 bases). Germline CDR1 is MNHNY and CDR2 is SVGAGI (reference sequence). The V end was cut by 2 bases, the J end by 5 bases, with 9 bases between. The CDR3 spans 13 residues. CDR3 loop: CASSYPDSTEAFF. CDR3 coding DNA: TGTGCCAGCAGTTACCCAGACAGTACTGAAGCTTTCTTT.

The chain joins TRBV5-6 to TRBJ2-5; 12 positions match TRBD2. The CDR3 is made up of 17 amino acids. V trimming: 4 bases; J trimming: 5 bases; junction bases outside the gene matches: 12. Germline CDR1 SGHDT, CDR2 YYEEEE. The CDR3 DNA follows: TGTGCCAGCAGCCCCTTGCCACTAGCGGGGGGCCGGGAGACCCAGTACTTC. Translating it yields CASSPLPLAGGRETQYF.

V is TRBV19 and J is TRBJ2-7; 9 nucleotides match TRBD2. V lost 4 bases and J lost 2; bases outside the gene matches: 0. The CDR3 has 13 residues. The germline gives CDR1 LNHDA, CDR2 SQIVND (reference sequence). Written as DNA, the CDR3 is TGTGCCAGTAGTAGCGGGAGGGCCTACGAGCAGTACTTC. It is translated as CASSSGRAYEQYF. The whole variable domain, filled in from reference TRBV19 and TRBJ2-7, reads DGGITQSPKYLFRKEGQNVTLSCEQNLNHDAMYWYRQDPGQGLRLIYYSQIVNDFQKGDIAEGYSVSREKKESFPLTVTSAQKNPTAFYLCASSSGRAYEQYFGPGTRLTVT.

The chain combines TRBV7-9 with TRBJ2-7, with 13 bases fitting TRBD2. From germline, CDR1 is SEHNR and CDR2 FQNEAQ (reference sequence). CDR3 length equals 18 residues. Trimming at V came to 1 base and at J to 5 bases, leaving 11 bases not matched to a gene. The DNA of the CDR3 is TGTGCCAGCAGCTTAGGGCACAGGACTAGCGGGAGCAAGAACGAGCAGTACTTC. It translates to CASSLGHRTSGSKNEQYF.

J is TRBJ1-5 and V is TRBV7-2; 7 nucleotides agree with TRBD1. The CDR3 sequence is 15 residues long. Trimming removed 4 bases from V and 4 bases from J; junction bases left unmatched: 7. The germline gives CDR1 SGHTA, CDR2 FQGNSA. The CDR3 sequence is CASSYQGVRNQPQHF. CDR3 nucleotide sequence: TGTGCCAGCAGCTATCAGGGGGTCCGGAATCAGCCCCAGCATTTT.

The CDR3 bases are TGCGCCAGCAAGGGAGGCAGGGATAACTATGGCTACACCTTC. It encodes CASKGGRDNYGYTF. The rearrangement links TRBV10-2 to TRBJ1-2, with D tentatively TRBD1 (5 bases). V gave up 7 bases and J gave up 1 base, with 13 bases separating them. Looked up from germline, CDR1 is WSHSY and CDR2 is SAAADI. There are 14 residues in the CDR3.

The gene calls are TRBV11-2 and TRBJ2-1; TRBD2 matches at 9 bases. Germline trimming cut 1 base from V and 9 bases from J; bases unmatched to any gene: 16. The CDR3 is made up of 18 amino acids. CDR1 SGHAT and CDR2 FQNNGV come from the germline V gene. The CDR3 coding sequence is TGTGCCAGCAGCTTAGGGGTTAGCGGGAGCGCCCTGACGGGTGAGCAGTTCTTC. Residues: CASSLGVSGSALTGEQFF.

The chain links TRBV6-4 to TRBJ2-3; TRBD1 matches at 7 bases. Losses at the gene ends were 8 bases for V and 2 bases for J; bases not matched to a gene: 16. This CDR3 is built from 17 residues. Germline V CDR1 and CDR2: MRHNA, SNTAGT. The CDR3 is CASDLFEGGSPTDTQYF. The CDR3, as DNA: TGTGCCAGCGATCTCTTTGAAGGGGGCTCGCCCACAGATACGCAGTATTTT.

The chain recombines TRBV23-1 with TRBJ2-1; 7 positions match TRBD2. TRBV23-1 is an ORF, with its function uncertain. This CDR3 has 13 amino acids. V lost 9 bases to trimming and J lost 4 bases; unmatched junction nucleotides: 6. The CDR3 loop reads CARGGGNYNEQFF. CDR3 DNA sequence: TGCGCCAGGGGCGGGGGAAATTACAATGAGCAGTTCTTC.

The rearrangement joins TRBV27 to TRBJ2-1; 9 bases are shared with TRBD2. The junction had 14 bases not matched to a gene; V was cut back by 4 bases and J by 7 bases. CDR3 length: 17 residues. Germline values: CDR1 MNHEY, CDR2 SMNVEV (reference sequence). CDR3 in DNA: TGTGCCAGCAGTTCTCAGGGGCGGGAGGGCCGTAGGAATGAGCAGTTCTTC. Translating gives CASSSQGREGRRNEQFF.

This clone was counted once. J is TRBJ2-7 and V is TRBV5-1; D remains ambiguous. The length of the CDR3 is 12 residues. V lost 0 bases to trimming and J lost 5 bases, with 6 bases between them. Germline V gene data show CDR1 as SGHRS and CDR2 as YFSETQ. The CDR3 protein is CASSLVADEQYF. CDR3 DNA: TGCGCCAGCAGCTTGGTTGCAGACGAGCAGTACTTC.

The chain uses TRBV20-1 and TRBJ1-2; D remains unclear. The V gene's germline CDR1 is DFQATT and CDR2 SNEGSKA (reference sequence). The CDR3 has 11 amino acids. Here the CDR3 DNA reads TGCAACCCAAGAGGTCCTTATGGCTACACCTTC. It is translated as CNPRGPYGYTF.

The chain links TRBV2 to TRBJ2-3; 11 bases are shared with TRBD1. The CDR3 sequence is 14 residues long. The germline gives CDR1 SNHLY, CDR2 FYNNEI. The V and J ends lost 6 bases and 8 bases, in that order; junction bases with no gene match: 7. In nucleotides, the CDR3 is TGTGCCAGCAGACCCGGGACAGGGGGAGGTACGCAGTATTTT. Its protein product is CASRPGTGGGTQYF.

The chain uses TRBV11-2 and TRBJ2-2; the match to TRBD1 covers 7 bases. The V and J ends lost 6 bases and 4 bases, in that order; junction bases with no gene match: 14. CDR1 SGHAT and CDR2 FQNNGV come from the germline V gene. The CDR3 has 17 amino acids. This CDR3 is CASRHPPYRGGTGELFF. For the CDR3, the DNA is TGTGCCAGCAGACACCCACCTTACAGGGGCGGCACCGGGGAGCTGTTTTTT.

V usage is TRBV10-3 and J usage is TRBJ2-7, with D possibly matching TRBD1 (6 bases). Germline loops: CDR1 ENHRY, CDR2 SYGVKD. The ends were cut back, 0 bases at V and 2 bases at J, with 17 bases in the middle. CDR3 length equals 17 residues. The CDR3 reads CAISESGRQGITYEQYF. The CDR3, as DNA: TGTGCCATCAGTGAGTCAGGACGGCAGGGGATCACCTACGAGCAGTACTTC.

The CDR3 DNA is TGCGCCAGCAGCCAAGCTGTACTAGCCAATGAGCAGTTCTTC. This gives the protein CASSQAVLANEQFF. The V and J genes are TRBV4-3 and TRBJ2-1; TRBD2 is a possible D gene (6 bases). V lost 1 base and J lost 6, with 10 bases in between. CDR3 length: 14 amino acids. CDR1 and CDR2 from the germline V gene are LGHNA and YSLEER.